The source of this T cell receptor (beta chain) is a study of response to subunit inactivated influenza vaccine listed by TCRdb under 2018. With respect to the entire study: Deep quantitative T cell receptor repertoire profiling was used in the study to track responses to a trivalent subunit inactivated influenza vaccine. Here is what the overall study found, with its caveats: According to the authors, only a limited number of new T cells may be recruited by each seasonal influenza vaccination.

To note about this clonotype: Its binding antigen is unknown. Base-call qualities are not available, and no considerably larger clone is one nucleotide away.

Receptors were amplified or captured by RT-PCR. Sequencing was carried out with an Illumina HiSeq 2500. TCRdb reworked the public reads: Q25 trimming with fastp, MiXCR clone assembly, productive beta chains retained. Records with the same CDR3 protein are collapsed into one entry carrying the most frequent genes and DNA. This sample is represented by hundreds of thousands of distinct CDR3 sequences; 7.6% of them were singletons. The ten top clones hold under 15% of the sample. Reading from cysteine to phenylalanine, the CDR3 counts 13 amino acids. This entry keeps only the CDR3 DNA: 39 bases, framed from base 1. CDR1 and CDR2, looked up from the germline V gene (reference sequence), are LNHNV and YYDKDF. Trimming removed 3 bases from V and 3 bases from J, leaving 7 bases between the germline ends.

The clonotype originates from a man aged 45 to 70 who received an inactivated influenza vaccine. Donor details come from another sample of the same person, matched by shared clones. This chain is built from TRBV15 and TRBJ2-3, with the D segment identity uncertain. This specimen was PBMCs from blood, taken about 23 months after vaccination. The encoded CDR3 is CATSSERTDTQYF. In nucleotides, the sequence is TGTGCCACCAGCAGTGAACGGACAGATACGCAGTATTTT.